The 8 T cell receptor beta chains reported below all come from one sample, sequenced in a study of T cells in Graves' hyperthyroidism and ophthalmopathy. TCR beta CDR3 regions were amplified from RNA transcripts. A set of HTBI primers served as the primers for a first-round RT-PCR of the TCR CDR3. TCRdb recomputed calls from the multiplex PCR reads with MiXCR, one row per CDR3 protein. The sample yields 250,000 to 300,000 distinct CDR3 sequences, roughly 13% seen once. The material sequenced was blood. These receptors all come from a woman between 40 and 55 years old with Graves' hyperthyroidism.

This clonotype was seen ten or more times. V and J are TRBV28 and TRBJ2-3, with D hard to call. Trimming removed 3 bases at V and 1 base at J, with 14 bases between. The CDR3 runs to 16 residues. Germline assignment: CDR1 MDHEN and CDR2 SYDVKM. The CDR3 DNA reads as TGTGCCAGCAGTTTGGGCACAGCCTCGGGCACAGATACGCAGTATTTT. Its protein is CASSLGTASGTDTQYF.

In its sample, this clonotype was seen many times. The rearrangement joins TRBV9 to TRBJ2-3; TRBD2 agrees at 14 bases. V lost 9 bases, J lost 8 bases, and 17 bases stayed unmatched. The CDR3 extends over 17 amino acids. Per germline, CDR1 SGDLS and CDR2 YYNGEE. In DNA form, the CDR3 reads TGTGCCACCCCCGGGACTAGCGGGAGCCTCCTTCTTGGTACGCAGTATTTT. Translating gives CATPGTSGSLLLGTQYF.

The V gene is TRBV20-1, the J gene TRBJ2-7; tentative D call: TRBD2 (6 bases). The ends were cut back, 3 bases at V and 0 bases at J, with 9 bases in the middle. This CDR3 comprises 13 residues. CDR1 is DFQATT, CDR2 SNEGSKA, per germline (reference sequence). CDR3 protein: CSARGDFSYEQYF. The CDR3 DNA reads TGCAGTGCTAGGGGGGACTTCTCCTACGAGCAGTACTTC.

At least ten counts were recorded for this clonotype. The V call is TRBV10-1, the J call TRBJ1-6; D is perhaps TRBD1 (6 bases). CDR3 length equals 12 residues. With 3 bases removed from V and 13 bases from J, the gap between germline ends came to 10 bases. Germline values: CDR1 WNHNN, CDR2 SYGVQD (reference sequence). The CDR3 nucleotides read TGCGCCAGCAGTGAAGGGGGACGGCCCCTCCACTTT. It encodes CASSEGGRPLHF.

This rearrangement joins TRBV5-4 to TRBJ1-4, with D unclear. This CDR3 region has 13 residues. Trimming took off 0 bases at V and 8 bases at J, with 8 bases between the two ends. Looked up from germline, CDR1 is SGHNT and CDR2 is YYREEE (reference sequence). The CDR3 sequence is CASSLAPGEKLFF. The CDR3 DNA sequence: TGTGCCAGCAGCTTGGCCCCCGGGGAAAAACTGTTTTTT.

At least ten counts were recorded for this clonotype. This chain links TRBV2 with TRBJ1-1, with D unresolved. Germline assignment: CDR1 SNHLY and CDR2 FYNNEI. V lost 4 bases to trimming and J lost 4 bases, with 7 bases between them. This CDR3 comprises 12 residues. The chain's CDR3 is CASSVRSTEAFF. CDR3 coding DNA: TGTGCCAGCAGTGTAAGGTCCACTGAAGCTTTCTTT.

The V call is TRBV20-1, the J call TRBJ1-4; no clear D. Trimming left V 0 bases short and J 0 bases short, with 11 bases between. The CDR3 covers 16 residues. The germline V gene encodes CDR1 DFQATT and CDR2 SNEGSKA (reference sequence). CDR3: CSARDTTAATNEKLFF. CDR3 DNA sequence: TGCAGTGCTAGAGATACAACGGCCGCAACTAATGAAAAACTGTTTTTT.

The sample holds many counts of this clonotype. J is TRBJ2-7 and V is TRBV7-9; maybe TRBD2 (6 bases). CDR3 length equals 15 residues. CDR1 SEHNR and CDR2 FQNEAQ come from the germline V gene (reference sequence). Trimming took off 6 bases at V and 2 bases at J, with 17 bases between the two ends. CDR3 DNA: TGTGCCAGCAGTCCTCAGGGACTCCCTCCCTACGAGCAGTACTTC. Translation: CASSPQGLPPYEQYF.